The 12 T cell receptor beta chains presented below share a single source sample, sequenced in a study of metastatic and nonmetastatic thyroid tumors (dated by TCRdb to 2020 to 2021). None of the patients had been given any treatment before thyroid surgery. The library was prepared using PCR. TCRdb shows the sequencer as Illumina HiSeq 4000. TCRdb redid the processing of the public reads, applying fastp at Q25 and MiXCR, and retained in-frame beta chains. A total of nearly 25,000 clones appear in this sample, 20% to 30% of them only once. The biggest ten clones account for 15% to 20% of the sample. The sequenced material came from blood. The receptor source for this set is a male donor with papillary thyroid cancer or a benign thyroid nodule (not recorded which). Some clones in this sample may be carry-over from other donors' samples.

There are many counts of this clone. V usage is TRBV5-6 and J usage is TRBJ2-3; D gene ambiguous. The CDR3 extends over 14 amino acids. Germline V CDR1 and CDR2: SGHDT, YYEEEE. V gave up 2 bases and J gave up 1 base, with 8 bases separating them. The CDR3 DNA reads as TGTGCCAGCAGCTTTATTAGGGGCACAGATACGCAGTATTTT. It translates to CASSFIRGTDTQYF.

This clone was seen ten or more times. The chain's CDR3 is CASLRGQFNEQFF. For the CDR3, the DNA is TGTGCCAGTCTTAGGGGTCAGTTCAATGAGCAGTTCTTC. This sequence joins TRBV2 and TRBJ2-1; D may be TRBD1 (5 bases). Trimming stripped 9 bases from V and 6 bases from J, with 15 bases between. Germline assignment: CDR1 SNHLY and CDR2 FYNNEI. This CDR3 spans 13 amino acids.

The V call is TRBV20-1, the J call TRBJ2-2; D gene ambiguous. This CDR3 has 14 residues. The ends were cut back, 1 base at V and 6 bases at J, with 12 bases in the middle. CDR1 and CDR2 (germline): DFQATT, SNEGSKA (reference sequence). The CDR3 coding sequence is TGCAGTGCTAGAGTAGTTGGAAGCTCCGGGGAGCTGTTTTTT. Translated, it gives CSARVVGSSGELFF.

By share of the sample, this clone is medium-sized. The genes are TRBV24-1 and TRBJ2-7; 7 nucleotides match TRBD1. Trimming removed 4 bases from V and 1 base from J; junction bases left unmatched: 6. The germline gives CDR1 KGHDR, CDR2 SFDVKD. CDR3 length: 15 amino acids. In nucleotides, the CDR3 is TGTGCCACCAGTGAGGCCGGGACAGCTTCCTACGAGCAGTACTTC. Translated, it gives CATSEAGTASYEQYF.

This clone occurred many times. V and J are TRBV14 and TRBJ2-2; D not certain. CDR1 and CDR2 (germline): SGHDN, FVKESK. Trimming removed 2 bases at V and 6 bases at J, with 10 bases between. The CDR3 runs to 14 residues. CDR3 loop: CASSQQVLPGELFF. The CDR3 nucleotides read TGTGCCAGCAGCCAACAGGTTCTCCCCGGGGAGCTGTTTTTT. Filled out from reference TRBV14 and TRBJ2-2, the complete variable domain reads EAGVTQFPSHSVIEKGQTVTLRCDPISGHDNLYWYRRVMGKEIKFLLHFVKESKQDESGMPNNRFLAERTGGTYSTLKVQPAELEDSGVYFCASSQQVLPGELFFGEGSRLTVL.

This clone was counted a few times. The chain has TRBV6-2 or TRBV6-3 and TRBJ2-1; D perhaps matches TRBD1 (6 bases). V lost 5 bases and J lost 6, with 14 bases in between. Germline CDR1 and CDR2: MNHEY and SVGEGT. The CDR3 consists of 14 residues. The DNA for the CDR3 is TGTGCCAGCAGTCTAAGGACAGTCTTCAATGAGCAGTTCTTC. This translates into CASSLRTVFNEQFF.

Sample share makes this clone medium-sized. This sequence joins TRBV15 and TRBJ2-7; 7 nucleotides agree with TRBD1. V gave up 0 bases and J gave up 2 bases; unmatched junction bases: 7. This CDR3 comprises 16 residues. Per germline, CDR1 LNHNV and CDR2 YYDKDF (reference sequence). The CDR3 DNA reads TGTGCCACCAGCAGAGATCGTAGGGACAGTACCTACGAGCAGTACTTC. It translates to CATSRDRRDSTYEQYF.

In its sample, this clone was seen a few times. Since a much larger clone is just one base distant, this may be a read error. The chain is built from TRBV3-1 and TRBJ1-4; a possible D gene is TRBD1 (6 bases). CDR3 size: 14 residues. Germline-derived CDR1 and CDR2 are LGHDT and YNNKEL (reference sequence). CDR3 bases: TGTGCCAGCAGCCTCGAGGGGGGATCTGAAAAACTGGTTTTT. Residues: CASSLEGGSEKLVF. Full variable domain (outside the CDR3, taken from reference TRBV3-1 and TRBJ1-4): DTAVSQTPKYLVTQMGNDKSIKCEQNLGHDTMYWYKQDSKKFLKIMFSYNNKELIINETVPNRFSPKSPDKAHLNLHINSLELGDSAVYFCASSLEGGSEKLVFGSGTQLSVL.

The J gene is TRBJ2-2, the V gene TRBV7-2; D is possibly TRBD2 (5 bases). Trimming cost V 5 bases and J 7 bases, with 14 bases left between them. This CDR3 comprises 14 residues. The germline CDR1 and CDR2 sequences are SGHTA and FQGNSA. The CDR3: CASSHPRGIGELFF. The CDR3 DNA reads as TGTGCCAGCAGCCACCCTCGAGGGATCGGGGAGCTGTTTTTT.

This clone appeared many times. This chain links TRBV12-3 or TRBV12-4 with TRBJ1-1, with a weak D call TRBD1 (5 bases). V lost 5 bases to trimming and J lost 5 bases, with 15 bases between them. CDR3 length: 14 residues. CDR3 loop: CASSRGEGVTEAFF. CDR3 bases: TGTGCCAGCAGTCGGGGGGAAGGGGTTACTGAAGCTTTCTTT.

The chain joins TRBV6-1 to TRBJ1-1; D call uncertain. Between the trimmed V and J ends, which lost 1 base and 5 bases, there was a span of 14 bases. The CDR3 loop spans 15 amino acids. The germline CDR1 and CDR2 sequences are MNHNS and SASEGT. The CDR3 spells CASSEGRLRKTEAFF. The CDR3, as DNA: TGTGCCAGCAGTGAAGGACGACTCCGGAAGACTGAAGCTTTCTTT.

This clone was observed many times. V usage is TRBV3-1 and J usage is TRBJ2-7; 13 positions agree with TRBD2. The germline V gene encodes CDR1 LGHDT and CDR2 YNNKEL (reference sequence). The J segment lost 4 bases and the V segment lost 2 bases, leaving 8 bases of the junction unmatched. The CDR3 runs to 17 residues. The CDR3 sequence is CASSQHQTSGRQYEQYF. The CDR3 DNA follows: TGTGCCAGCAGCCAACATCAGACTAGCGGGAGGCAATACGAGCAGTACTTC.